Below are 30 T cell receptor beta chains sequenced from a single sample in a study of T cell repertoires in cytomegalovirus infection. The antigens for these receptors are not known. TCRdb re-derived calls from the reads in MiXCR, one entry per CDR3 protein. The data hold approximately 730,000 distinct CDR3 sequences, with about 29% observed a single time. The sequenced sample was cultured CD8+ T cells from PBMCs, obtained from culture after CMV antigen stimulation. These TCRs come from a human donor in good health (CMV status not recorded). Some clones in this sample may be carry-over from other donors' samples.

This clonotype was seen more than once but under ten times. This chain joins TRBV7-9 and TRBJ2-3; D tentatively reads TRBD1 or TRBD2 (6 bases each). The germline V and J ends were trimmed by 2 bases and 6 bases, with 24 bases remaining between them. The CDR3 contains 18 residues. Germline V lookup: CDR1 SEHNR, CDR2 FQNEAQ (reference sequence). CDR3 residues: CASSLSPLRDTALDTQYF. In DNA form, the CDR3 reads TGTGCCAGCAGCTTATCCCCCTTGCGGGACACGGCCCTTGATACGCAGTATTTT.

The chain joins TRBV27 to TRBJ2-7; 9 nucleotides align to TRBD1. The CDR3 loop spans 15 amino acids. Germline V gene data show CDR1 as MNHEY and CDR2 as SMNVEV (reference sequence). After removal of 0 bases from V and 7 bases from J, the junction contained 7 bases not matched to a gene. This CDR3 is CASSLSGTGTGEQYV. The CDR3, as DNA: TGTGCCAGCAGTTTATCCGGGACAGGGACGGGAGAGCAGTACGTC.

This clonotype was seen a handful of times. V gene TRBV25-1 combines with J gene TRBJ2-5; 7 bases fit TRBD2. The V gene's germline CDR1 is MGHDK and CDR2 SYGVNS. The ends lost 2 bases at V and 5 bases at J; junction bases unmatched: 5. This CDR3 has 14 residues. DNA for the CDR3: TGTGCCAGCAGTGAAGGATTCGGGGGGGAGACCCAGTACTTC. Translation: CASSEGFGGETQYF.

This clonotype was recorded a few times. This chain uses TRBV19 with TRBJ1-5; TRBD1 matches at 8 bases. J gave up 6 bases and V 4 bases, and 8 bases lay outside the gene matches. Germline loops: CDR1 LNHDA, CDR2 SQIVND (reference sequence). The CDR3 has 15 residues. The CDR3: CASSTADRAAQPQHF. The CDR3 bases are TGTGCCAGTAGTACCGCGGACAGGGCCGCTCAGCCCCAGCATTTT.

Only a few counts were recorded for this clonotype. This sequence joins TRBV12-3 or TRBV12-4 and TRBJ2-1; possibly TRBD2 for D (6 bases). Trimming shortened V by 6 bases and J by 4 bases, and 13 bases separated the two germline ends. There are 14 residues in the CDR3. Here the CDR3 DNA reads TGTGCCAGCAGGTCGGGACTCGAGTACAATGAGCAGTTCTTC. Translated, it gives CASRSGLEYNEQFF.

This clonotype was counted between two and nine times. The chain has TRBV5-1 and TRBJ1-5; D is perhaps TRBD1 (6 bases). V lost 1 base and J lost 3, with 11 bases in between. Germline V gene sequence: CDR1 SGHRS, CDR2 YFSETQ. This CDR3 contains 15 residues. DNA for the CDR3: TGCGCCAGCAGCTTGATCTCAGGGGCCAATCAGCCCCAGCATTTT. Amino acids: CASSLISGANQPQHF.

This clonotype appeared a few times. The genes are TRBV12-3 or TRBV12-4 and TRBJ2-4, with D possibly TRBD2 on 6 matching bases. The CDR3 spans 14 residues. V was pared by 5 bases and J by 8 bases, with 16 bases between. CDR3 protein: CASSPAGPADIQYF. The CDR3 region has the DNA TGTGCCAGCAGTCCGGCGGGACCAGCAGACATTCAGTACTTC.

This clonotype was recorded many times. CDR3 sequence reads: CASSKIAGVTNPSYNEQFF. The CDR3 DNA is TGTGCCAGCAGCAAAATAGCGGGGGTTACCAACCCCTCCTACAATGAGCAGTTCTTC. The chain has TRBV11-2 and TRBJ2-1; 9 nucleotides match TRBD2. Germline assignment: CDR1 SGHAT and CDR2 FQNNGV. J was trimmed by 0 bases and V by 5 bases; bases with no gene match: 14. The CDR3 sequence is 19 residues long.

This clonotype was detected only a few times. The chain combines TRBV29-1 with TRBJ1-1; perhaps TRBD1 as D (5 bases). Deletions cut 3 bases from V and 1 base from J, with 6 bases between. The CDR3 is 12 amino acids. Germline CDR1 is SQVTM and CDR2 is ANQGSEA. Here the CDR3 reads CSVDGGNTEAFF. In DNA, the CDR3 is TGCAGCGTTGATGGGGGGAACACTGAAGCTTTCTTT.

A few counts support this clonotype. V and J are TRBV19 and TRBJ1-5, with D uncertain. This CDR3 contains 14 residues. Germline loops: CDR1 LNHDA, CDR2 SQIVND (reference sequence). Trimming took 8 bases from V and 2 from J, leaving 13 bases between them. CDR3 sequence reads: CASGSFGGNQPQHF. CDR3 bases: TGTGCCAGTGGGTCTTTTGGAGGCAATCAGCCCCAGCATTTT.

CDR3 DNA: TGTGCCAGCAGTCCGACACCCGTGGAGCCCCAGCATTTT. This translates into CASSPTPVEPQHF. The genes are TRBV27 and TRBJ1-5; D remains ambiguous. Trimming pared 5 bases from V and 8 bases from J, leaving 13 bases between. In germline, CDR1 is MNHEY, CDR2 SMNVEV (reference sequence). This CDR3 comprises 13 residues.

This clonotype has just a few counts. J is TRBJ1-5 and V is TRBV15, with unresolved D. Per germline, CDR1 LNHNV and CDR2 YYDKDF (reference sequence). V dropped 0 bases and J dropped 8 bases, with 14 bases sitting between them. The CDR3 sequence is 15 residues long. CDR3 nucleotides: TGTGCCACCAGCAGAGATCGGAGAGGGATGAAGCCCCAGCATTTT. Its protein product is CATSRDRRGMKPQHF.

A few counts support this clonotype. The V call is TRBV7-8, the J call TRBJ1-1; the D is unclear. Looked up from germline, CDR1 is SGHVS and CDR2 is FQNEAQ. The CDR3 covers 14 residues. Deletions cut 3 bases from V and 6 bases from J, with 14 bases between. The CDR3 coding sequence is TGTGCCAGCAGCTTTCGACCGGGCGGGGCTGAAGCTTTCTTT. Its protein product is CASSFRPGGAEAFF.

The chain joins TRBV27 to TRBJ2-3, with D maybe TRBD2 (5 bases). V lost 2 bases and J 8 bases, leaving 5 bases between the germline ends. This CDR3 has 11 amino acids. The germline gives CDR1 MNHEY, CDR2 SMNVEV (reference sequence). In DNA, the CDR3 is TGTGCCAGCAGTTTAGGGAGTACGCAGTATTTT. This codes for CASSLGSTQYF.

Written as DNA, the CDR3 is TGCAGTGCTAGAGACCGGGACAGGGGGACTGAAGCTTTCTTT. Translating it yields CSARDRDRGTEAFF. The V and J genes are TRBV20-1 and TRBJ1-1; 11 positions agree with TRBD1. Trimming removed 0 bases from V and 5 bases from J; junction bases left unmatched: 2. This CDR3 region has 14 residues. CDR1 is DFQATT and CDR2 is SNEGSKA in the germline V gene (reference sequence).

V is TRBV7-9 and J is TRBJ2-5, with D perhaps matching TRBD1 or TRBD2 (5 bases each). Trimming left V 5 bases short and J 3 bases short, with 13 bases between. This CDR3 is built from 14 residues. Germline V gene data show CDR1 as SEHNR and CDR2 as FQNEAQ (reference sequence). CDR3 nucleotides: TGTGCCAGCAGCCAGTTCAGGGACGAAGAGACCCAGTACTTC. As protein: CASSQFRDEETQYF.

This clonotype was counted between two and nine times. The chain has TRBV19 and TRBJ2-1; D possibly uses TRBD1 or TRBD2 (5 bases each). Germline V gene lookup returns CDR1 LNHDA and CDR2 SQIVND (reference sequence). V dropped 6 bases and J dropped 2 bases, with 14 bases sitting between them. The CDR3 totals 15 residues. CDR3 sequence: CASSPALGPYNEQFF. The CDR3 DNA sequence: TGTGCCAGTAGCCCGGCCCTGGGACCCTACAATGAGCAGTTCTTC.

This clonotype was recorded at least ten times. CDR3: CASSIGNTEAFF. CDR3 sequence (DNA): TGTGCCAGTAGTATCGGGAACACTGAAGCTTTCTTT. The genes are TRBV19 and TRBJ1-1; D remains ambiguous. Per the germline V gene, CDR1 is LNHDA and CDR2 is SQIVND (reference sequence). V was trimmed by 3 bases and J by 1 base, leaving 3 bases between them. This CDR3 is 12 amino acids long.

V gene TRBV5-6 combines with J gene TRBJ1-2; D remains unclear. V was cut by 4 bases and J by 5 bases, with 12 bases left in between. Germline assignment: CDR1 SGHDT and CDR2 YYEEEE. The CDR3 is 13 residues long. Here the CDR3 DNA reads TGTGCCAGCAGCGACCGACCCGCATATGGCTACACCTTC. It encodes CASSDRPAYGYTF.

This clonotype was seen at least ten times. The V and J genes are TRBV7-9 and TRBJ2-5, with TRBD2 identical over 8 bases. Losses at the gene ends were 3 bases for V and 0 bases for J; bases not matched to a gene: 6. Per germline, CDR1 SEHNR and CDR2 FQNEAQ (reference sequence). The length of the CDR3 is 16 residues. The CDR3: CASSFVFSGDQETQYF. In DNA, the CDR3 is TGTGCCAGCAGCTTTGTATTTAGCGGGGACCAAGAGACCCAGTACTTC.

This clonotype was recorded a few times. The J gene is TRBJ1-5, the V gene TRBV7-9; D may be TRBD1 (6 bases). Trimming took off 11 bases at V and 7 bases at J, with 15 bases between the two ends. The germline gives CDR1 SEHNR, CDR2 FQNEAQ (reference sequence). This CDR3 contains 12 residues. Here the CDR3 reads CAVRHRDQPQHF. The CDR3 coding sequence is TGTGCCGTTCGTCACAGGGACCAGCCCCAGCATTTT.

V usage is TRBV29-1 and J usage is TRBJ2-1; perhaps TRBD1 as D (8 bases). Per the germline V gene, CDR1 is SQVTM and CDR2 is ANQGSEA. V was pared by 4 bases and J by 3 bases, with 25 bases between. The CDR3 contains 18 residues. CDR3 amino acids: CSVGGGQAKVVFYNEQFF. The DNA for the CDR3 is TGCAGCGTTGGGGGGGGACAGGCGAAGGTAGTGTTCTACAATGAGCAGTTCTTC.

The chain's CDR3 is CASSPLRDPRETQYF. CDR3 bases: TGTGCCAGCAGCCCCCTCCGGGACCCGAGAGAGACCCAGTACTTC. The V and J genes are TRBV5-3 and TRBJ2-5; D may match TRBD1 or TRBD2 (5 bases each). TRBV5-3 carries the ORF label, with uncertain function. The CDR3 has 15 residues. V lost 8 bases and J 4 bases, leaving 21 bases between the germline ends.

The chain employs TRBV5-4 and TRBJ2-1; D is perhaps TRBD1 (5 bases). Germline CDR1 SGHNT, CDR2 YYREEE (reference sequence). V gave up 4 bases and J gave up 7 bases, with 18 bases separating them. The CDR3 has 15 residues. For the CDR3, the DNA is TGTGCCAGCAGCGAAATGGGGCCTCAAGGGAATGAGCAGTTCTTC. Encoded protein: CASSEMGPQGNEQFF.

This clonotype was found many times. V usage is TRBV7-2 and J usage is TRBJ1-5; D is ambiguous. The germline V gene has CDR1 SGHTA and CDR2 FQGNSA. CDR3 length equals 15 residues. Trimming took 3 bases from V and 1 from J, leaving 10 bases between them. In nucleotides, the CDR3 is TGTGCCAGCAGCTTCCCGGGTGGAAGCAATCAGCCCCAGCATTTT. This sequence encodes CASSFPGGSNQPQHF.

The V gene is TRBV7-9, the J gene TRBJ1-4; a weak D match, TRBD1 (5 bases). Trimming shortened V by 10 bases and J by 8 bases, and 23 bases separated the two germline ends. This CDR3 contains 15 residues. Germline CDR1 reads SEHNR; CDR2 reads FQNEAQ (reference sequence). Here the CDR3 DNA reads TGTGCCACCGAGCTTTACAGGAACTCGATGGAAAAACTGTTTTTT. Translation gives CATELYRNSMEKLFF.

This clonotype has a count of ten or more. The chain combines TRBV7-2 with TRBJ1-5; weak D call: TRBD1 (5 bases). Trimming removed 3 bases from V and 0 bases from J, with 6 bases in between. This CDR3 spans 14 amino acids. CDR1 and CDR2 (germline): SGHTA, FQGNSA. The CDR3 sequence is CASSLTVSNQPQHF. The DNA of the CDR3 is TGTGCCAGCAGCTTGACAGTTAGCAATCAGCCCCAGCATTTT.

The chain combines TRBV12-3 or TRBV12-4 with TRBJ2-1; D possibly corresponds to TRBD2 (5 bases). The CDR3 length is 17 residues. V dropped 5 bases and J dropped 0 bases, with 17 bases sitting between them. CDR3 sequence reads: CASSAKTGIFSYNEQFF. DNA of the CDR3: TGTGCCAGCAGTGCAAAGACGGGGATTTTCTCCTACAATGAGCAGTTCTTC.

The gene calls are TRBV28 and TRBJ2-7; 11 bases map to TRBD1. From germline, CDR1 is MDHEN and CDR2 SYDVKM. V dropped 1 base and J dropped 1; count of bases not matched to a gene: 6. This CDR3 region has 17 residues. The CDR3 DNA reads TGTGCCAGCAGTTTATTCCCCGGGACAGGGGGGTCCTACGAGCAGTACGTC. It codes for CASSLFPGTGGSYEQYV.

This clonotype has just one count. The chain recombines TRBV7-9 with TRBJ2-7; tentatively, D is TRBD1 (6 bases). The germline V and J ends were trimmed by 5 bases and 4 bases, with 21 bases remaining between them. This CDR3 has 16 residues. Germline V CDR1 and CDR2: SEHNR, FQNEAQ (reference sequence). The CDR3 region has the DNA TGTGCCAGCAGCCCGAGCGCACAGGGAGCTCGATACGAGCAGTACTTC. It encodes CASSPSAQGARYEQYF.